This entry lists 12 T cell receptor beta chains sequenced from one sample in a study of T cells in women clearing cervical HPV infection. TCRdb's copy holds only in-frame clones and misses some; the assay was immunoSEQ multiplex PCR. The sample holds about 30,000 clones. Input material: blood buffy coat. These receptors came from a woman aged 18-70 years with a cervical HPV16 infection that either progressed to CIN3+ or cleared (not recorded which).

In regard to this clone: The missing CDR3 end, 3 residues past where the read stops, is filled in from the germline J gene. The chain employs TRBV20-1 and TRBJ1-4; 7 bases line up with TRBD1. The CDR3 extends over 16 amino acids. Germline assignment: CDR1 DFQATT and CDR2 SNEGSKA (reference sequence). Trimming took 3 bases from V and 8 from J; bases not matched to a gene: 15. The CDR3 bases that were read are TGCAGTGCTAGTTGGGACAGTTGGGCTCGTCGGGAAAAA. Translation: CSASWDSWARREK. The full CDR3 reads CSASWDSWARREKLFF.

Note on this clone: The read is 3 residues too short to cover the CDR3 end, so that end is filled in from the germline J gene. The chain employs TRBV2 and TRBJ1-6; weak D call: TRBD1 (5 bases). CDR3 length equals 12 residues. Germline V gene lookup returns CDR1 SNHLY and CDR2 FYNNEI. Trimming removed 7 bases from V and 7 bases from J, with 8 bases in between. The CDR3 protein is CASTGLNSPLHF. CDR3 DNA (partial): TGTGCCAGCACAGGGTTAAATTCACCC.

A word on this clone: The CDR3 end is not reached by the read, which stops 3 residues before it; the germline J gene fills it in. The chain uses TRBV7-2 and TRBJ2-3, with D tentatively TRBD2 (6 bases). From germline, CDR1 is SGHTA and CDR2 FQGNSA. Between the trimmed V and J ends, which lost 4 bases and 0 bases, there was a span of 8 bases. The CDR3 covers 14 residues. The CDR3 is CASSSGTSTDTQYF. The CDR3 DNA, read in part, is TGTGCCAGCAGCTCCGGGACTAGCACAGATACG.

Remarks on this clone: The CDR3 end is not reached by the read, which stops 3 residues before it; the germline J gene fills it in. The genes are TRBV20-1 and TRBJ1-1, with TRBD1 matching 7 bases. The CDR3 length is 12 residues. V lost 7 bases to trimming and J lost 6 bases; unmatched junction nucleotides: 8. Per the germline V gene, CDR1 is DFQATT and CDR2 is SNEGSKA (reference sequence). CDR3 DNA (partial): TGCAGTGGGAGGGACAGTAGTCCTGAA. Amino acids: CSGRDSSPE. The full CDR3 sequence reads CSGRDSSPEAFF.

Concerning this clone itself: The read falls 3 residues short of the CDR3 end, and the missing part is taken from the germline J gene. The genes are TRBV23-1 and TRBJ1-1; D is ambiguous. TRBV23-1 carries the ORF label, with uncertain function. V was trimmed by 6 bases and J by 1 base, leaving 12 bases between them. This CDR3 is 14 amino acids long. CDR3 in amino acids: CASSTQSGNTEAFF. CDR3 DNA, as far as it was read: TGCGCCAGCAGCACTCAATCGGGGAACACTGAA.

Turning to this clone: Sequencing ends 3 residues short of the CDR3 end; the germline J gene provides the rest. This chain uses TRBV2 with TRBJ2-3; 9 bases map to TRBD1. Germline V lookup: CDR1 SNHLY, CDR2 FYNNEI. The ends lost 11 bases at V and 3 bases at J; junction bases unmatched: 12. The CDR3 runs 15 residues. The CDR3 reads CASPSGTGKTDTQYF. The CDR3 bases that were read are TGTGCCTCTCCTTCCGGGACAGGGAAGACAGATACG.

Of note for this clone: Read data end 3 residues before the CDR3 end; the end is taken from the germline J gene. The chain couples TRBV20-1 to TRBJ2-7; 7 positions match TRBD1. Germline V lookup: CDR1 DFQATT, CDR2 SNEGSKA (reference sequence). The CDR3 loop spans 15 amino acids. With 4 bases clipped from V and 6 bases from J, the junction kept 15 bases outside the gene matches. CDR3 loop: CSAKAVVQGDGEQYF. The CDR3 DNA, read in part, is TGCAGTGCTAAGGCGGTCGTCCAGGGGGATGGCGAG.

Turning to this clone: The read ends 3 residues shy of where the CDR3 ends; the end is completed using the germline J gene. This chain links TRBV19 with TRBJ2-5, with 8 bases aligning to TRBD1. The CDR3 contains 13 residues. The J segment lost 5 bases and the V segment lost 5 bases, leaving 4 bases of the junction unmatched. From germline, CDR1 is LNHDA and CDR2 SQIVND (reference sequence). CDR3 residues: CASSQHRGETQYF. The sequenced part of the CDR3 DNA is TGTGCCAGTAGTCAACACAGGGGGGAGACC.

In regard to this clone: The read stops 3 residues short of the end of the CDR3; the missing end is completed from the germline J gene. This chain links TRBV5-4 with TRBJ2-2, with a tentative D call TRBD1 (6 bases). This CDR3 has 16 residues. V dropped 4 bases and J dropped 1 base, with 14 bases sitting between them. CDR1 is SGHNT, CDR2 YYREEE, per germline (reference sequence). Here the CDR3 reads CASSTPGHKNTGELFF. The CDR3 bases that were read are TGTGCCAGCAGCACCCCGGGACATAAGAACACCGGGGAG.

About this clone: From the germline J gene comes the end of the CDR3, since the read stops 3 residues before it. The chain links TRBV28 to TRBJ1-1, with D uncertain. The CDR3 is 13 amino acids. CDR1 is MDHEN, CDR2 SYDVKM, per germline. The ends were cut back, 7 bases at V and 3 bases at J, with 12 bases in the middle. Partial CDR3 DNA: TGTGCCAGCACCGTAGGGTCATACACTGAA. As protein: CASTVGSYTE. The entire CDR3 is CASTVGSYTEAFF.

On this clone itself: The read falls 3 residues short of the CDR3 end, and the missing part is taken from the germline J gene. The genes are TRBV5-1 and TRBJ2-1, with TRBD2 matching 11 bases. This CDR3 is 15 amino acids long. The germline CDR1 and CDR2 sequences are SGHRS and YFSETQ. Trimming removed 4 bases from V and 5 bases from J; junction bases left unmatched: 5. The CDR3 bases that were read are TGCGCCAGCAGCGGGATTAGCGGGGGGGACAATGAG. It translates to CASSGISGGDNE. The whole CDR3 reads CASSGISGGDNEQFF.

Concerning this clone itself: The read falls 3 residues short of the CDR3 end, and the missing part is taken from the germline J gene. The chain recombines TRBV10-3 with TRBJ2-1; no clear D gene. Germline CDR1 is ENHRY and CDR2 is SYGVKD. The V gene lost 6 bases and the J gene lost 0 bases, with 15 bases spanning the gap. The CDR3 is 16 residues long. Partial CDR3 DNA: TGTGCCATCAGCCCGACTGCCGTGGGCTCCTACAATGAG. Residues: CAISPTAVGSYNE. The CDR3 as a whole reads CAISPTAVGSYNEQFF.